The 3 T cell receptor beta chains below all came from one sample that was sequenced in a study of cytomegalovirus exposure and HLA in healthy donors. Clones were sequenced by immunoSEQ multiplex PCR, and TCRdb holds only the in-frame ones, with some missing. The data hold under 200,000 clones, with roughly 89% observed a single time. Sequencing input: PBMCs. Source of these receptors: a man younger than 30 in good health and CMV-seropositive.

The chain couples TRBV7-8 to TRBJ1-1; weak D call: TRBD1 (5 bases). The CDR3 length is 12 residues. Germline V gene sequence: CDR1 SGHVS, CDR2 FQNEAQ. The V end lost 3 bases, the J end lost 7 bases, and 9 bases lay between the germline ends. This CDR3 reads CASSFGGGEAFF. The CDR3 nucleotides are TGTGCCAGCAGCTTCGGGGGGGGTGAAGCTTTCTTT.

In the case of this clone: The same CDR3 arises from other DNA sequences in this sample as well. V gene TRBV5-1 combines with J gene TRBJ1-2; D unclear. Trimming pared 0 bases from V and 3 bases from J, leaving 6 bases between. Germline CDR1 SGHRS, CDR2 YFSETQ. CDR3 length equals 13 residues. For the CDR3, the DNA is TGCGCCAGCAGCTTGGGGGGAGACTATGGCTACACCTTC. It is translated as CASSLGGDYGYTF.

This rearrangement joins TRBV7-8 to TRBJ2-2, with 12 positions matching TRBD2. Germline V gene data show CDR1 as SGHVS and CDR2 as FQNEAQ. Losses at the gene ends were 6 bases for V and 2 bases for J; bases not matched to a gene: 4. The CDR3 runs 16 residues. The CDR3 sequence: CASRYGLAGNTGELFF. In DNA, the CDR3 is TGTGCCAGCAGATACGGACTAGCGGGAAACACCGGGGAGCTGTTTTTT.